At least ten counts were recorded for the clone carrying this TCR beta chain. TCRdb re-called the 5' RACE reads with MiXCR, one entry per CDR3 protein. Found here are some 340,000 distinct CDR3 sequences, around a tenth of them singletons; the top ten hold over 3%. The source of the sample is a study of T cells after yellow fever vaccination. Trimming at V came to 4 bases and at J to 4 bases, leaving 7 bases not matched to a gene. The CDR3 length is 14 residues. Germline V lookup: CDR1 DFQATT, CDR2 SNEGSKA (reference sequence). The sample in question was CD4+ T cells sorted from PBMCs, obtained 45 days after the yellow fever booster vaccination. This clonotype was obtained from a man between 18 and 29 years old who received the YFV17D yellow fever vaccine. The rearrangement uses TRBV20-1 and TRBJ2-4; 7 nucleotides align to TRBD1. CDR3 sequence reads: CSATTGDYKNIQYF. DNA for the CDR3: TGCAGTGCTACTACAGGGGATTATAAAAACATTCAGTACTTC.